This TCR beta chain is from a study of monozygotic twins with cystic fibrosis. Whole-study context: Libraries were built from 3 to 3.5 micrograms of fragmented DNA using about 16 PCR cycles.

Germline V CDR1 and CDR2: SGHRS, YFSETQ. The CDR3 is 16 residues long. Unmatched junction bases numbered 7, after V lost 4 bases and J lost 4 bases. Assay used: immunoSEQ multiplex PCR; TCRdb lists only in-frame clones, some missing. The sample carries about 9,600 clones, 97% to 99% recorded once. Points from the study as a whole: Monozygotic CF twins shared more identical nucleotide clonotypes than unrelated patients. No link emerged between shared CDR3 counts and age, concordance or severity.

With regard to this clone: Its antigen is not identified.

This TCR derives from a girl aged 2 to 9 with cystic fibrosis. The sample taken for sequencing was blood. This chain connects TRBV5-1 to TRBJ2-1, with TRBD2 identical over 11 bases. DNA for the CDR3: TGCGCCAGCAGCCTGACCGGGACTAGCGGATACAATGAGCAGTTCTTC. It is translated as CASSLTGTSGYNEQFF. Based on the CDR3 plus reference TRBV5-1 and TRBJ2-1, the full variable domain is KAGVTQTPRYLIKTRGQQVTLSCSPISGHRSVSWYQQTPGQGLQFLFEYFSETQRNKGNFPGRFSGRQFSNSRSEMNVSTLELGDSALYLCASSLTGTSGYNEQFFGPGTRLTVL.